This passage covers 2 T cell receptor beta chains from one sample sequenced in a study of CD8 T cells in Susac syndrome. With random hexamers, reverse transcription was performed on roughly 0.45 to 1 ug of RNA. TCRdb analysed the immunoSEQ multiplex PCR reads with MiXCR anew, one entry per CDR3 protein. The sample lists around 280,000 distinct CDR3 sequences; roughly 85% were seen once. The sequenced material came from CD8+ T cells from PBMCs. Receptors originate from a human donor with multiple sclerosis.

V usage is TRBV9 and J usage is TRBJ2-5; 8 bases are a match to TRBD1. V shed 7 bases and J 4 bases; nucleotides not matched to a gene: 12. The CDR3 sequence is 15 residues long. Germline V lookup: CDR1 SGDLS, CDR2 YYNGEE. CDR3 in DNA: TGTGCCAGCTGCCCCTCAGGGGGCTCTGGAGAGACCCAGTACTTC. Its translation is CASCPSGGSGETQYF. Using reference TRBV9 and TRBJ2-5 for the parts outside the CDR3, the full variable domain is DSGVTQTPKHLITATGQRVTLRCSPRSGDLSVYWYQQSLDQGLQFLIQYYNGEERAKGNILERFSAQQFPDLHSELNLSSLELGDSALYFCASCPSGGSGETQYFGPGTRLLVL.

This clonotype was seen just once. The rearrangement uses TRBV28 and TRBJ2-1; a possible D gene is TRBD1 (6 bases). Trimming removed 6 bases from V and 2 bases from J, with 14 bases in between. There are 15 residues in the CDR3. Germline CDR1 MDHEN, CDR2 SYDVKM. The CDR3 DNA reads TGTGCCAGCAGAAAGGATAGGGGGACCTACAATGAGCAGTTCTTC. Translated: CASRKDRGTYNEQFF. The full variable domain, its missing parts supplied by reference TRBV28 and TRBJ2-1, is DVKVTQSSRYLVKRTGEKVFLECVQDMDHENMFWYRQDPGLGLRLIYFSYDVKMKEKGDIPEGYSVSREKKERFSLILESASTNQTSMYLCASRKDRGTYNEQFFGPGTRLTVL.